A single sample is the source of the 11 T cell receptor beta chains below, sequenced in a study of cytomegalovirus exposure and HLA in healthy donors. PCR used 60 Vbeta primers and 13 Jbeta primers. Repertoires were generated with immunoSEQ multiplex PCR, while TCRdb's copy carries only in-frame clones and drops some. The table lists about 150,000 clones, more than 65% of them singletons. The sequencing input was PBMCs. All receptors come from a man aged 25 to 40 in good health and CMV-seropositive.

This clone was found a few times. The rearrangement joins TRBV5-1 to TRBJ2-6; no definite D call. The CDR3 runs 16 residues. CDR1 SGHRS and CDR2 YFSETQ come from the germline V gene. The germline V and J ends were trimmed by 0 bases and 0 bases, with 7 bases remaining between them. CDR3 region: CASSLVILSGANVLTF. CDR3 coding DNA: TGCGCCAGCAGCTTGGTAATTCTCTCTGGGGCCAACGTCCTGACTTTC. Supplemented by reference TRBV5-1 and TRBJ2-6, the full variable domain reads KAGVTQTPRYLIKTRGQQVTLSCSPISGHRSVSWYQQTPGQGLQFLFEYFSETQRNKGNFPGRFSGRQFSNSRSEMNVSTLELGDSALYLCASSLVILSGANVLTFGAGSRLTVL.

This chain uses TRBV19 with TRBJ1-5, with 11 bases identical to TRBD1. The V gene's germline CDR1 is LNHDA and CDR2 SQIVND (reference sequence). Germline trimming cut 6 bases from V and 9 bases from J; bases unmatched to any gene: 10. This CDR3 is built from 15 residues. The CDR3 DNA is TGTGCCAGTAGCCCGACGGGACAGGGGGGAAGGCCCCAGCATTTT. Translation: CASSPTGQGGRPQHF.

This chain links TRBV6-6 with TRBJ2-7; TRBD2 matches 10 bases. The CDR3 spans 15 residues. The trim removed 6 bases at V and 2 bases at J, leaving 7 bases unmatched. CDR1 and CDR2 from the germline V gene are MNHNY and SVGAGI (reference sequence). The CDR3 bases are TGTGCCAGCAGGCAGGGGACTAGCGCAACCTACGAGCAGTACTTC. Protein product: CASRQGTSATYEQYF.

The chain is built from TRBV11-2 and TRBJ1-2, with D possibly being TRBD1 (6 bases). Per germline, CDR1 SGHAT and CDR2 FQNNGV. The CDR3 totals 15 residues. V was trimmed by 5 bases and J by 5 bases, leaving 18 bases between them. The CDR3 nucleotides are TGTGCCAGCAGCGTTCTCAACAGGGACCATTATGGCTACACCTTC. This sequence encodes CASSVLNRDHYGYTF.

The chain employs TRBV27 and TRBJ2-3; 8 bases map to TRBD1. Per the germline V gene, CDR1 is MNHEY and CDR2 is SMNVEV (reference sequence). V dropped 5 bases and J dropped 3; count of bases not matched to a gene: 7. The CDR3 length is 15 residues. DNA of the CDR3: TGTGCCAGCAGTCTAGACAGGGGTTATACAGATACGCAGTATTTT. It translates to CASSLDRGYTDTQYF.

V usage is TRBV2 and J usage is TRBJ1-4, with D perhaps matching TRBD1 (5 bases). V was clipped by 7 bases and J by 8 bases, with 23 bases between them. The germline V gene has CDR1 SNHLY and CDR2 FYNNEI. The CDR3 extends over 16 amino acids. The CDR3 coding sequence is TGTGCCAGCATCGACAGTACAAGACTCAACGAGGAAAAACTGTTTTTT. It specifies CASIDSTRLNEEKLFF. The variable domain in full, completed from reference TRBV2 and TRBJ1-4, reads EPEVTQTPSHQVTQMGQEVILRCVPISNHLYFYWYRQILGQKVEFLVSFYNNEISEKSEIFDDQFSVERPDGSNFTLKIRSTKLEDSAMYFCASIDSTRLNEEKLFFGSGTQLSVL.

The chain is built from TRBV13 and TRBJ2-7; 7 positions match TRBD1. V shed 5 bases, J shed 1 base, and the junction held 8 bases outside the gene matches. The CDR3 has 15 amino acids. From germline, CDR1 is PRHDT and CDR2 FYEKMQ (reference sequence). The CDR3 loop is CASSRPTGESYEQYF. CDR3 nucleotides: TGTGCCAGCAGCAGGCCCACAGGGGAATCCTACGAGCAGTACTTC. Using reference TRBV13 and TRBJ2-7 for the parts outside the CDR3, the full variable domain is AAGVIQSPRHLIKEKRETATLKCYPIPRHDTVYWYQQGPGQDPQFLISFYEKMQSDKGSIPDRFSAQQFSDYHSELNMSSLELGDSALYFCASSRPTGESYEQYFGPGTRLTVT.

The V and J genes are TRBV11-2 and TRBJ2-7; tentatively, D is TRBD1 (6 bases). The CDR3 runs to 12 residues. Trimming took off 6 bases at V and 7 bases at J, with 13 bases between the two ends. CDR1 is SGHAT and CDR2 is FQNNGV in the germline V gene. The CDR3 is CASRSGAGEQYF. CDR3 in DNA: TGTGCCAGCAGGTCAGGGGCAGGGGAGCAGTACTTC.

The chain employs TRBV11-2 and TRBJ2-5; 14 bases line up with TRBD2. The CDR3 length is 16 residues. Germline CDR1 SGHAT, CDR2 FQNNGV. With V trimmed by 4 bases and J by 2 bases, 3 bases remained unmatched. CDR3 sequence reads: CASSSGLAGGQETQYF. CDR3 sequence (DNA): TGTGCCAGCAGCTCAGGACTAGCGGGGGGTCAAGAGACCCAGTACTTC.

This chain links TRBV7-9 with TRBJ2-7; D may be TRBD2 (6 bases). Germline assignment: CDR1 SEHNR and CDR2 FQNEAQ (reference sequence). Trimming left V 1 base short and J 5 bases short, with 15 bases between. The CDR3 covers 15 residues. CDR3 sequence: CASSLVTGERHEQYF. CDR3 sequence (DNA): TGTGCCAGCAGCTTAGTAACGGGGGAACGGCACGAGCAGTACTTC.

This clone was found once. The chain uses TRBV6-5 and TRBJ2-7; 7 bases match TRBD1. V was pared by 6 bases and J by 7 bases, with 15 bases of the junction left unmatched. From germline, CDR1 is MNHEY and CDR2 SVGAGI. The CDR3 runs to 15 residues. The CDR3 sequence is CASRGGQIGAREQYF. CDR3 nucleotides: TGTGCCAGCAGAGGGGGACAGATTGGAGCGAGAGAGCAGTACTTC.